These 32 T cell receptor beta chains were sequenced from one sample in a study of blood T cell repertoires in COVID-19. Data came from immunoSEQ multiplex PCR; TCRdb stores just in-frame clones and leaves some out. The sample includes under 90,000 clones, 65% to 90% of them seen just once. What was sequenced was peripheral blood. These receptors all stem from an elderly man with acute or convalescent COVID-19.

The CDR3 bases are TGTGCCAGTAGTAGCGGTCGCAGCTCCTACAATGAGCAGTTCTTC. This sequence encodes CASSSGRSSYNEQFF. The chain links TRBV19 to TRBJ2-1, with D hard to call. The CDR3 consists of 15 residues. The germline V and J ends were trimmed by 4 bases and 0 bases, with 10 bases remaining between them. Germline V gene lookup returns CDR1 LNHDA and CDR2 SQIVND (reference sequence).

This clone was detected once. J is TRBJ2-3 and V is TRBV9; no reliable D call. The CDR3 has 14 amino acids. Deletions cut 0 bases from V and 3 bases from J, with 8 bases between. The germline CDR1 and CDR2 sequences are SGDLS and YYNGEE. DNA for the CDR3: TGTGCCAGCAGCGTAGGAGGTTGGACAGATACGCAGTATTTT. Its protein is CASSVGGWTDTQYF.

The chain has TRBV7-9 and TRBJ1-3, with D uncertain. CDR1 is SEHNR and CDR2 is FQNEAQ in the germline V gene (reference sequence). Trimming stripped 0 bases from V and 2 bases from J, with 5 bases between. CDR3 size: 14 residues. CDR3 DNA sequence: TGTGCCAGCAGCTTAGCGCGGCCTGGAAACACCATATATTTT. Residues: CASSLARPGNTIYF.

The rearrangement joins TRBV18 to TRBJ2-1; D unresolved. V was trimmed by 3 bases and J by 0 bases, leaving 12 bases between them. Per germline, CDR1 KGHSH and CDR2 LQKENI. The CDR3 length is 16 residues. In DNA form, the CDR3 reads TGTGCCAGCTCACCGAAGATTGAGAGCTCCTACAATGAGCAGTTCTTC. This gives the protein CASSPKIESSYNEQFF.

The chain carries TRBV28 and TRBJ1-1; possibly TRBD1 for D (5 bases). The CDR3 runs to 13 residues. Trimming cost V 6 bases and J 3 bases, with 11 bases left between them. The V gene's germline CDR1 is MDHEN and CDR2 SYDVKM. This CDR3 is CASRRQTDTEAFF. In nucleotides, the CDR3 is TGTGCCAGCAGAAGACAGACGGACACTGAAGCTTTCTTT.

The chain employs TRBV2 and TRBJ2-7; D uncertain. V was pared by 6 bases and J by 6 bases, with 15 bases between. Germline lookup yields CDR1 SNHLY and CDR2 FYNNEI. The CDR3 covers 13 residues. The CDR3 region is CASRPDTVGEQYF. For the CDR3, the DNA is TGTGCCAGCAGACCTGACACAGTTGGCGAGCAGTACTTC.

In DNA form, the CDR3 reads TGTGCCAGTAGTGGGGGACAGGGTGTTAAACTGTTTTTT. Protein sequence: CASSGGQGVKLFF. The chain employs TRBV19 and TRBJ1-4; TRBD1 matches at 9 bases. The CDR3 sequence is 13 residues long. Germline CDR1 and CDR2: LNHDA and SQIVND (reference sequence). Unmatched junction bases numbered 6, after V lost 5 bases and J lost 11 bases.

The chain couples TRBV7-2 to TRBJ2-7; TRBD2 aligns across 10 bases. CDR1 SGHTA and CDR2 FQGNSA come from the germline V gene. The CDR3 extends over 17 amino acids. V lost 5 bases to trimming and J lost 0 bases; unmatched junction nucleotides: 10. The CDR3 region has the DNA TGTGCCAGCAGCGCGACTAGCGGGCGTCCTCACTCCTACGAGCAGTACTTC. Its translation: CASSATSGRPHSYEQYF.

The V and J genes are TRBV3-1 (or the pseudogene TRBV3-2) and TRBJ1-1; 9 positions match TRBD1. V shed 4 bases and J 6 bases; nucleotides not matched to a gene: 9. Germline CDR1 and CDR2: LGHDT and YNNKEL (reference sequence). The CDR3 is made up of 15 amino acids. CDR3 residues: CASSRPGQGFSEAFF. In DNA, the CDR3 is TGTGCCAGCAGCCGACCGGGACAGGGATTCTCTGAAGCTTTCTTT.

The V gene is TRBV18, the J gene TRBJ2-5; the D is unclear. V lost 0 bases and J lost 0, with 8 bases in between. The CDR3 contains 15 residues. The germline V gene encodes CDR1 KGHSH and CDR2 LQKENI. CDR3 DNA: TGTGCCAGCTCACCACCTCCCCCCAACCAAGAGACCCAGTACTTC. Protein: CASSPPPPNQETQYF.

This clone was found a few times. The chain joins TRBV5-1 to TRBJ1-2, with D perhaps TRBD1 (5 bases). Trimming shortened V by 4 bases and J by 3 bases, and 16 bases separated the two germline ends. The germline gives CDR1 SGHRS, CDR2 YFSETQ. The CDR3 totals 15 residues. The CDR3: CASSPPGAEDYGYTF. Written as DNA, the CDR3 is TGCGCCAGCAGCCCACCTGGGGCCGAGGACTATGGCTACACCTTC. Complete variable domain (other parts from reference TRBV5-1 and TRBJ1-2): KAGVTQTPRYLIKTRGQQVTLSCSPISGHRSVSWYQQTPGQGLQFLFEYFSETQRNKGNFPGRFSGRQFSNSRSEMNVSTLELGDSALYLCASSPPGAEDYGYTFGSGTRLTVV.

The chain combines TRBV5-1 with TRBJ1-1; possible D gene TRBD1, 5 bases. Germline CDR1 SGHRS, CDR2 YFSETQ. Trimming removed 0 bases at V and 1 base at J, with 10 bases between. This CDR3 has 15 amino acids. CDR3 sequence reads: CASSLDRPRNTEAFF. The CDR3 coding sequence is TGCGCCAGCAGCTTGGACAGGCCCAGGAACACTGAAGCTTTCTTT. Full variable domain (remainder filled in from reference TRBV5-1 and TRBJ1-1): KAGVTQTPRYLIKTRGQQVTLSCSPISGHRSVSWYQQTPGQGLQFLFEYFSETQRNKGNFPGRFSGRQFSNSRSEMNVSTLELGDSALYLCASSLDRPRNTEAFFGQGTRLTVV.

In its sample, this clone was seen a few times. The gene calls are TRBV19 and TRBJ1-3; D is undetermined. V dropped 3 bases and J dropped 2 bases, with 8 bases sitting between them. The CDR3 sequence is 14 residues long. CDR1 and CDR2 (germline): LNHDA, SQIVND (reference sequence). The DNA for the CDR3 is TGTGCCAGTAGTATTTCGGGGACTGGAAACACCATATATTTT. The encoded protein is CASSISGTGNTIYF.

The chain employs TRBV7-9 and TRBJ1-2; perhaps TRBD1 as D (6 bases). The V end lost 11 bases, the J end lost 2 bases, and 12 bases lay between the germline ends. Germline V gene sequence: CDR1 SEHNR, CDR2 FQNEAQ (reference sequence). This CDR3 is 12 amino acids long. The CDR3 region has the DNA TGTGCCGGAGGACAGATCAACTATGGCTACACCTTC. It is translated as CAGGQINYGYTF. The complete variable domain, with remaining parts taken from reference TRBV7-9 and TRBJ1-2, reads DTGVSQNPRHKITKRGQNVTFRCDPISEHNRLYWYRQTLGQGPEFLTYFQNEAQLEKSRLLSDRFSAERPKGSFSTLEIQRTEQGDSAMYLCAGGQINYGYTFGSGTRLTVV.

The CDR3 here is CASSLRAGNSYEQYF. In DNA form, the CDR3 reads TGTGCCAGCAGCTTAAGGGCGGGGAACTCCTACGAGCAGTACTTC. The chain couples TRBV7-9 to TRBJ2-7, with D possibly being TRBD2 (6 bases). Trimming shortened V by 2 bases and J by 0 bases, and 11 bases separated the two germline ends. Germline CDR1 reads SEHNR; CDR2 reads FQNEAQ (reference sequence). The CDR3 length is 15 residues.

This chain connects TRBV9 to TRBJ2-1; the D gene is possibly TRBD1 (6 bases). This CDR3 is 13 amino acids long. Germline V gene sequence: CDR1 SGDLS, CDR2 YYNGEE. Between the trimmed V and J ends, which lost 3 bases and 2 bases, there was a span of 6 bases. The CDR3 coding sequence is TGTGCCAGCAGCGACAGGGCCTACAATGAGCAGTTCTTC. Its protein is CASSDRAYNEQFF.

The rearrangement links TRBV27 to TRBJ2-1; a weak D match, TRBD2 (6 bases). This CDR3 has 13 amino acids. Germline CDR1 is MNHEY and CDR2 is SMNVEV (reference sequence). V was clipped by 6 bases and J by 3 bases, with 9 bases between them. As DNA, the CDR3 is TGTGCCAGCAGACCCGGGGGCTACAATGAGCAGTTCTTC. Amino acids: CASRPGGYNEQFF.

The genes are TRBV29-1 and TRBJ1-2; D is ambiguous. The germline V gene has CDR1 SQVTM and CDR2 ANQGSEA. Trimming pared 0 bases from V and 4 bases from J, leaving 12 bases between. This CDR3 has 14 residues. CDR3 in amino acids: CSVEENMAVYGYTF. DNA of the CDR3: TGCAGCGTTGAAGAAAATATGGCAGTCTATGGCTACACCTTC.

The chain carries TRBV7-2 and TRBJ2-3; 7 bases agree with TRBD2. This CDR3 spans 14 amino acids. Trimming removed 1 base from V and 4 bases from J; junction bases left unmatched: 2. Germline loops: CDR1 SGHTA, CDR2 FQGNSA. CDR3 residues: CASSLGLAPDTQYF. The DNA of the CDR3 is TGTGCCAGCAGCTTAGGACTAGCCCCAGATACGCAGTATTTT.

The chain joins TRBV18 to TRBJ1-5; 7 bases match TRBD1. Trimming at V came to 3 bases and at J to 3 bases, leaving 5 bases not matched to a gene. There are 15 residues in the CDR3. Germline CDR1 reads KGHSH; CDR2 reads LQKENI. The CDR3 is CASSPSGGYNQPQHF. DNA of the CDR3: TGTGCCAGCTCACCCTCAGGGGGGTACAATCAGCCCCAGCATTTT.

This clone appeared once. This sequence joins TRBV6-2 or TRBV6-3 and TRBJ1-5, with 7 nucleotides matching TRBD1. The V gene end was trimmed by 5 bases and the J gene end by 5 bases; junction bases not matched to a gene: 9. This CDR3 has 15 residues. The germline V gene has CDR1 MNHEY and CDR2 SVGEGT. The CDR3 sequence is CASSRGTALYQPQHF. CDR3 nucleotides: TGTGCCAGCAGTCGCGGGACAGCCCTTTATCAGCCCCAGCATTTT.

V usage is TRBV6-2 or TRBV6-3 and J usage is TRBJ2-7; 8 bases fit TRBD2. The J segment lost 0 bases and the V segment lost 5 bases, leaving 3 bases of the junction unmatched. The germline CDR1 and CDR2 sequences are MNHEY and SVGEGT. The CDR3 runs to 14 residues. CDR3 nucleotides: TGTGCCAGCAGTAACGGGGGGGACTCCTACGAGCAGTACTTC. It is translated as CASSNGGDSYEQYF.

In nucleotides, the CDR3 is TGTGCCAGTAAAGGGACAGGGGATTTCTCTGGCTACACCTTC. Translation: CASKGTGDFSGYTF. The V gene is TRBV19, the J gene TRBJ1-2, with TRBD1 matching over 10 bases. CDR3 size: 14 residues. Germline lookup yields CDR1 LNHDA and CDR2 SQIVND (reference sequence). V trimming: 7 bases; J trimming: 7 bases; junction bases outside the gene matches: 9.

The chain joins TRBV2 to TRBJ2-5; possible D gene TRBD1, 8 bases. Germline lookup yields CDR1 SNHLY and CDR2 FYNNEI. The V end lost 6 bases, the J end lost 4 bases, and 21 bases lay between the germline ends. CDR3 length equals 16 residues. In DNA, the CDR3 is TGTGCCAGCAGGGCTTACAGGGGGGGGAATGGAGAGACCCAGTACTTC. Protein sequence: CASRAYRGGNGETQYF.

The chain couples TRBV6-5 to TRBJ1-1; 9 bases are shared with TRBD1. Germline V gives CDR1 MNHEY, CDR2 SVGAGI. This CDR3 has 14 residues. Trimming at V came to 2 bases and at J to 5 bases, leaving 3 bases not matched to a gene. The CDR3 sequence is CASSYLQGATEAFF. For the CDR3, the DNA is TGTGCCAGCAGTTACCTACAGGGGGCAACTGAAGCTTTCTTT.

This clone showed up just a few times. The genes are TRBV15 and TRBJ1-5; D is undetermined. Trimming left V 3 bases short and J 7 bases short, with 16 bases between. Germline CDR1 is LNHNV and CDR2 is YYDKDF (reference sequence). This CDR3 is 15 amino acids long. The CDR3 sequence: CATSSRPRGNQPQHF. In nucleotides, the CDR3 is TGTGCCACCAGCAGCCGACCACGAGGGAACCAGCCCCAGCATTTT. The complete variable domain, with remaining parts taken from reference TRBV15 and TRBJ1-5, reads DAMVIQNPRYQVTQFGKPVTLSCSQTLNHNVMYWYQQKSSQAPKLLFHYYDKDFNNEADTPDNFQSRRPNTSFCFLDIRSPGLGDTAMYLCATSSRPRGNQPQHFGDGTRLSIL.

The rearrangement joins TRBV7-2 to TRBJ1-4, with no clear D. Germline V gene sequence: CDR1 SGHTA, CDR2 FQGNSA. V was cut by 1 base and J by 2 bases, with 5 bases left in between. This CDR3 is 14 amino acids long. The CDR3 nucleotides are TGTGCCAGCAGCTTAGGAGGCACTAATGAAAAACTGTTTTTT. It codes for CASSLGGTNEKLFF. The complete variable domain, with remaining parts taken from reference TRBV7-2 and TRBJ1-4, reads GAGVSQSPSNKVTEKGKDVELRCDPISGHTALYWYRQSLGQGLEFLIYFQGNSAPDKSGLPSDRFSAERTGGSVSTLTIQRTQQEDSAVYLCASSLGGTNEKLFFGSGTQLSVL.

V is TRBV5-4 and J is TRBJ1-6; 8 bases line up with TRBD1. The junction had 3 bases not matched to a gene; V was cut back by 3 bases and J by 1 base. Germline V gene sequence: CDR1 SGHNT, CDR2 YYREEE (reference sequence). CDR3 size: 16 residues. This CDR3 is CASSSDRVSYNSPLHF. The CDR3 bases are TGTGCCAGCAGCTCGGACAGGGTTTCCTATAATTCACCCCTCCACTTT.

The rearrangement joins TRBV25-1 to TRBJ1-4, with D possibly matching TRBD1 (5 bases). Germline V gene data show CDR1 as MGHDK and CDR2 as SYGVNS. Trimming shortened V by 5 bases and J by 0 bases, and 16 bases separated the two germline ends. CDR3 length equals 17 residues. CDR3 coding DNA: TGTGCCAGCAGTAGGGGAGGGGCCGGGGCAACTAATGAAAAACTGTTTTTT. It encodes CASSRGGAGATNEKLFF.

The V and J genes are TRBV4-3 and TRBJ1-2, with 7 nucleotides matching TRBD1. This CDR3 is 15 amino acids long. J lost 6 bases, V lost 2 bases, and 9 bases had no gene match. The germline CDR1 and CDR2 sequences are LGHNA and YSLEER. The CDR3 bases are TGCGCCAGCAGCCAACGTACAGGGGACCAGAATGGCTACACCTTC. As protein: CASSQRTGDQNGYTF.

The genes are TRBV30 and TRBJ1-1; D is undetermined. Trimming took off 1 base at V and 7 bases at J, with 13 bases between the two ends. Germline V gene lookup returns CDR1 GTSNPN and CDR2 SVGIG (reference sequence). The CDR3 is 13 amino acids. The CDR3 region has the DNA TGTGCCTGGAGTGCACCACCAGGCCTTGAAGCTTTCTTT. Translation gives CAWSAPPGLEAFF.

V gene TRBV27 combines with J gene TRBJ2-7, with a tentative D call TRBD2 (5 bases). V was pared by 2 bases and J by 2 bases, with 13 bases between. This CDR3 has 15 residues. Germline CDR1 reads MNHEY; CDR2 reads SMNVEV (reference sequence). The CDR3 spells CASSLGLASTYEQYF. CDR3 coding DNA: TGTGCCAGCAGTTTAGGGCTAGCAAGCACCTACGAGCAGTACTTC.